A single sample gave rise to the 11 T cell receptor beta chains below, sequenced in a study of PD-L1 blockade in urothelial cancer. Time point meaning: peripheral blood 6 weeks after treatment start. Using immunoSEQ multiplex PCR, the repertoire was profiled, and TCRdb retains in-frame clones only, with some absent. The data contain about 51,000 clones, more than 75% of them singletons. Material: PBMCs, obtained around atezolizumab (anti-PD-L1) treatment. The source is a man in his 60s with urothelial cancer.

This chain links TRBV9 with TRBJ2-7; a weak D match, TRBD1 (6 bases). CDR3 size: 14 residues. The germline gives CDR1 SGDLS, CDR2 YYNGEE. Trimming removed 0 bases from V and 2 bases from J, with 9 bases in between. The CDR3 nucleotides read TGTGCCAGCAGCGTAGGGGACAAGCCCTACGAGCAGTACTTC. Translating it yields CASSVGDKPYEQYF.

The V call is TRBV5-5, the J call TRBJ2-1, with D possibly being TRBD2 (6 bases). The ends were cut back, 2 bases at V and 1 base at J, with 10 bases in the middle. The CDR3 is made up of 15 amino acids. The V gene's germline CDR1 is SGHKS and CDR2 YYEKEE (reference sequence). As DNA, the CDR3 is TGTGCCAGCAGCTTCCTGGCGGGGTCCTACAATGAGCAGTTCTTC. Amino acids: CASSFLAGSYNEQFF.

This chain links TRBV5-1 with TRBJ2-1, with 7 bases matching TRBD2. The germline CDR1 and CDR2 sequences are SGHRS and YFSETQ. Trimming cost V 5 bases and J 5 bases; bases outside gene matches: 10. This CDR3 region has 15 residues. CDR3 sequence: CASRRGGGGDNEQFF. In DNA, the CDR3 is TGCGCCAGCAGACGCGGCGGGGGAGGGGACAATGAGCAGTTCTTC.

The chain uses TRBV18 and TRBJ2-3; weak D call: TRBD2 (5 bases). The V end was cut by 2 bases, the J end by 10 bases, with 13 bases between. In germline, CDR1 is KGHSH, CDR2 LQKENI. CDR3 length equals 13 residues. The CDR3 is CASSPVQAGAQYF. In DNA, the CDR3 is TGTGCCAGCTCACCAGTCCAGGCGGGTGCGCAGTATTTT.

This clone was found once. The V call is TRBV2, the J call TRBJ2-5, with a weak D call TRBD1 (6 bases). Looked up from germline, CDR1 is SNHLY and CDR2 is FYNNEI. Trimming took 2 bases from V and 7 from J, leaving 14 bases between them. This CDR3 comprises 14 residues. CDR3 sequence reads: CASSELAGAGTQYF. The DNA for the CDR3 is TGTGCCAGCAGTGAACTTGCAGGGGCGGGGACCCAGTACTTC.

V usage is TRBV5-6 and J usage is TRBJ1-1; no clear D. In germline, CDR1 is SGHDT, CDR2 YYEEEE. This CDR3 is 13 amino acids long. Trimming took 3 bases from V and 0 from J, leaving 6 bases between them. The CDR3 loop is CASSYSMNTEAFF. DNA for the CDR3: TGTGCCAGCAGCTACAGTATGAACACTGAAGCTTTCTTT.

This chain uses TRBV9 with TRBJ2-3; D may be TRBD2 (6 bases). This CDR3 region has 16 residues. CDR1 is SGDLS and CDR2 is YYNGEE in the germline V gene. V gave up 0 bases and J gave up 2 bases, with 13 bases separating them. The CDR3 sequence is CASSVEVTRVTDTQYF. The CDR3 DNA follows: TGTGCCAGCAGCGTAGAAGTGACTAGGGTCACAGATACGCAGTATTTT.

This clone was recorded only once. This chain connects TRBV7-9 to TRBJ2-3; 7 positions match TRBD2. V lost 8 bases and J lost 1; bases outside the gene matches: 9. The CDR3 is 15 amino acids. CDR1 and CDR2 (germline): SEHNR, FQNEAQ (reference sequence). DNA of the CDR3: TGTGCCAGCGGCCGGAGACGGGAGGGCACAGATACGCAGTATTTT. Encoded protein: CASGRRREGTDTQYF.

The chain joins TRBV30 to TRBJ1-2, with D tentatively TRBD1 (5 bases). This CDR3 region has 14 residues. Germline V gives CDR1 GTSNPN, CDR2 SVGIG (reference sequence). V lost 0 bases to trimming and J lost 7 bases, with 15 bases between them. As DNA, the CDR3 is TGTGCCTGGAGTGTACGCAGGGCCCTTTCTGGCTACACCTTC. This sequence encodes CAWSVRRALSGYTF.

Written as DNA, the CDR3 is TGTGCCATCAGTGGCGGGACAGGGTTGGAGACCCAGTACTTC. It encodes CAISGGTGLETQYF. The chain recombines TRBV10-3 with TRBJ2-5; 9 bases line up with TRBD1. CDR1 is ENHRY, CDR2 SYGVKD, per germline. Losses at the gene ends were 4 bases for V and 5 bases for J; bases not matched to a gene: 5. This CDR3 region has 14 residues.

The chain uses TRBV5-6 and TRBJ2-1; 10 bases are a match to TRBD2. Germline CDR1 and CDR2: SGHDT and YYEEEE. Trimming at V came to 4 bases and at J to 4 bases, leaving 5 bases not matched to a gene. The CDR3 extends over 15 amino acids. The CDR3 DNA is TGTGCCAGCAGCAGCCCGGGACTAGCGTACAATGAGCAGTTCTTC. This codes for CASSSPGLAYNEQFF.